The present TCR beta chain was sequenced within a study of cytomegalovirus exposure and HLA in healthy donors. Overall study results and limits: The classifier reportedly diagnosed cytomegalovirus status with high specificity and sensitivity. Altogether, 164 TCR beta chains were recorded as cytomegalovirus-associated.

Comment on this clone: Its antigen is unknown.

Use of 60 Vbeta and 13 Jbeta primers characterized the PCR. Here immunoSEQ multiplex PCR was the method, and the copy in TCRdb shows in-frame clones only, minus some. The top ten clones hold approximately 4.3% of a sample with some 150,000 clones, about 75% of them seen once. CDR1 is SGHRS, CDR2 YFSETQ, per germline. The V and J ends lost 4 bases and 6 bases, in that order; junction bases with no gene match: 9. The CDR3 is made up of 15 amino acids. This TCR derives from a man aged 60-69 years in good health and CMV-seronegative. This chain links TRBV5-1 with TRBJ2-3; 9 positions agree with TRBD1. Sequenced input: PBMCs. The CDR3 DNA sequence: TGCGCCAGCAGCCGTCCCGGACAGGGGATCGATACGCAGTATTTT. Its protein product is CASSRPGQGIDTQYF.